This TCR beta chain appears in the sequencing data of a study of a mutant IDH1 vaccine in newly diagnosed glioma. At the level of the study: Patients had received radiotherapy, temozolomide, or both previously, most receiving both.

Comment on this clone: What it recognizes is unknown.

Specified time point: baseline, week 1 (first vaccination visit). Indicated treatment: pre-vaccination baseline after standard-of-care therapy. There are 13 residues in the CDR3. Germline V CDR1 and CDR2: MNHEY, SVGAGI. With 0 bases removed from V and 5 bases from J, the gap between germline ends came to 7 bases. The data were produced by immunoSEQ multiplex PCR, yet TCRdb's version contains in-frame clones alone and is incomplete. The sample shows about 54,000 clones, 80% to 90% of them seen only once. General study points: Any relationship between pseudoprogression and changes in top peripheral T cell clonotypes seemed absent.

The sequencing used PBMCs, collected from a glioma patient treated with radiotherapy, temozolomide or both. V is TRBV6-5 and J is TRBJ1-1; no clear D. The sequence came from a man in his late teens or twenties with glioma. DNA of the CDR3: TGTGCCAGCAGTTACTCAGGGATGACTGAAGCTTTCTTT. This sequence encodes CASSYSGMTEAFF.